What follows are 13 T cell receptor beta chains derived from one specimen sequenced in a study of radiotherapy plus CTLA-4 blockade in lung cancer. Data came from immunoSEQ multiplex PCR; TCRdb stores just in-frame clones and leaves some out. The sample holds around 120,000 clones, about 77% seen once. This specimen was peripheral blood, taken from a patient treated with radiotherapy plus ipilimumab. These receptors were taken from a human donor with non-small cell lung cancer who had a partial response to radiotherapy plus ipilimumab.

This sequence joins TRBV7-9 and TRBJ2-3, with 14 bases fitting TRBD2. After removal of 4 bases from V and 5 bases from J, the junction contained 11 bases not matched to a gene. This CDR3 spans 18 amino acids. Germline V gives CDR1 SEHNR, CDR2 FQNEAQ (reference sequence). CDR3 nucleotides: TGTGCCAGCAGCTCGGGACTAGCGGGAGTTTGGGACCGAGATACGCAGTATTTT. Its protein product is CASSSGLAGVWDRDTQYF. Based on the CDR3 plus reference TRBV7-9 and TRBJ2-3, the full variable domain is DTGVSQNPRHKITKRGQNVTFRCDPISEHNRLYWYRQTLGQGPEFLTYFQNEAQLEKSRLLSDRFSAERPKGSFSTLEIQRTEQGDSAMYLCASSSGLAGVWDRDTQYFGPGTRLTVL.

The chain carries TRBV19 and TRBJ1-1; 8 positions match TRBD1. CDR1 and CDR2 (germline): LNHDA, SQIVND (reference sequence). CDR3 length: 16 residues. Trimming took 7 bases from V and 6 from J; bases not matched to a gene: 16. The chain's CDR3 is CASKTGTGLFKAEAFF. CDR3 sequence (DNA): TGTGCCAGTAAGACCGGGACAGGTTTATTTAAAGCTGAAGCTTTCTTT.

The chain couples TRBV2 to TRBJ1-2, with 8 bases lining up with TRBD1. Germline assignment: CDR1 SNHLY and CDR2 FYNNEI. This CDR3 contains 14 residues. With V trimmed by 4 bases and J by 9 bases, 10 bases remained unmatched. CDR3 in amino acids: CASSGIGTGGSYTF. DNA of the CDR3: TGTGCCAGCAGTGGAATCGGGACAGGTGGGAGCTACACCTTC.

The gene calls are TRBV4-3 and TRBJ1-2; the D is unclear. This CDR3 has 15 amino acids. The V gene lost 0 bases and the J gene lost 5 bases, with 13 bases spanning the gap. Germline loops: CDR1 LGHNA, CDR2 YSLEER. The CDR3 reads CASSQDVTVPYGYTF. The CDR3 DNA is TGCGCCAGCAGCCAAGATGTAACAGTACCTTATGGCTACACCTTC.

The rearrangement links TRBV18 to TRBJ2-7; weak D call: TRBD1 (5 bases). CDR1 and CDR2 from the germline V gene are KGHSH and LQKENI. V dropped 3 bases and J dropped 4 bases, with 16 bases sitting between them. CDR3 size: 15 residues. CDR3 loop: CASSPDSRPFYEQYV. CDR3 bases: TGTGCCAGCTCACCCGACAGTCGTCCGTTTTACGAGCAGTACGTC.

V and J are TRBV5-1 and TRBJ2-2, with D possibly TRBD2 on 5 matching bases. V was shortened by 4 bases and J by 1 base, with 11 bases between the two germline ends. CDR3 length: 15 residues. Germline values: CDR1 SGHRS, CDR2 YFSETQ. This CDR3 is CASSHGRENTGELFF. The DNA of the CDR3 is TGCGCCAGCAGCCACGGACGGGAGAACACCGGGGAGCTGTTTTTT.

The chain couples TRBV5-8 to TRBJ2-7; no reliable D call. The germline CDR1 and CDR2 sequences are SGHTS and YDEGEE. The V end was cut by 7 bases, the J end by 3 bases, with 17 bases between. The CDR3 is 14 amino acids. CDR3 nucleotide sequence: TGTGCCAGCGCTGTATCGACGGCTAGCTACGAGCAGTACGTC. Translation gives CASAVSTASYEQYV.

V gene TRBV27 combines with J gene TRBJ2-1; D may be TRBD2 (5 bases). Per the germline V gene, CDR1 is MNHEY and CDR2 is SMNVEV (reference sequence). The V end was cut by 3 bases, the J end by 4 bases, with 16 bases between. The CDR3 sequence is 16 residues long. DNA for the CDR3: TGTGCCAGCAGTTTTGGAGGACCCTATGGTTACAATGAGCAGTTCTTC. This translates into CASSFGGPYGYNEQFF.

This clone was seen just once. The chain links TRBV30 to TRBJ1-2; a weak D match, TRBD1 (6 bases). The CDR3 runs to 13 residues. V gave up 3 bases and J gave up 4 bases, with 12 bases separating them. Germline V gives CDR1 GTSNPN, CDR2 SVGIG (reference sequence). The CDR3 here is CAWSQGPVYGYTF. The CDR3, as DNA: TGTGCCTGGAGCCAGGGGCCCGTCTATGGCTACACCTTC.

The V call is TRBV4-3, the J call TRBJ1-3; no firm D call. The CDR3 is 17 residues long. V gave up 0 bases and J gave up 1 base, with 13 bases separating them. CDR1 and CDR2 (germline): LGHNA, YSLEER. CDR3 region: CASSQEGGGVSGNTIYF. Here the CDR3 DNA reads TGCGCCAGCAGCCAAGAAGGTGGCGGGGTATCTGGAAACACCATATATTTT.

This sequence joins TRBV6-1 and TRBJ2-1; the match to TRBD2 covers 11 bases. Germline V gene lookup returns CDR1 MNHNS and CDR2 SASEGT. The CDR3 extends over 14 amino acids. V lost 6 bases, J lost 7 bases, and 5 bases stayed unmatched. The CDR3 loop is CASRRLAGYNEQFF. The CDR3 DNA reads TGTGCCAGCAGACGACTAGCGGGATATAATGAGCAGTTCTTC.

The chain uses TRBV18 and TRBJ1-3; 9 positions agree with TRBD1. The germline V gene encodes CDR1 KGHSH and CDR2 LQKENI. The CDR3 runs 16 residues. V shed 6 bases and J 4 bases; nucleotides not matched to a gene: 10. The CDR3 region is CASSPGQGGTGNTIYF. The CDR3 region has the DNA TGTGCCAGCTCGCCGGGACAGGGAGGTACAGGAAACACCATATATTTT.

This clone was counted only a few times. For the CDR3, the DNA is TGTGCCAGCTCACCAGGCACTAGCGGGAGAGAGCAGTACTTC. Amino acid sequence: CASSPGTSGREQYF. The chain joins TRBV18 to TRBJ2-7; the match to TRBD2 covers 11 bases. V lost 2 bases and J lost 7; bases outside the gene matches: 4. Per the germline V gene, CDR1 is KGHSH and CDR2 is LQKENI. This CDR3 has 14 residues.